The sequence of this T cell receptor beta chain was determined in a study of blood T cell repertoires in COVID-19. Study-level information: COVID-19 samples collected from the United States, Italy and Spain covered acute and convalescent phases.

In the original processing: Estimation of nucleated cell counts relied on the amplification of reference gene primers. The data were produced by immunoSEQ multiplex PCR, yet TCRdb's version contains in-frame clones alone and is incomplete. Clone size and the V and J calls come from that table; the DNA yielded D and trimming. The repertoire consists of roughly 92,000 clones, with 86% occurring once and the leading ten covering around 10%. This clone has just one count. V trimming: 5 bases; J trimming: 3 bases; junction bases outside the gene matches: 8. The CDR3 is made up of 17 amino acids. Germline CDR1 is LGHDT and CDR2 is YNNKEL (reference sequence).

The sequencing sample was made of peripheral blood. This clonotype originated in a man aged 45-60 years with acute or convalescent COVID-19. The rearrangement links TRBV3-1 (or the pseudogene TRBV3-2) to TRBJ2-3; TRBD2 matches 13 bases. The CDR3 DNA sequence: TGTGCCAGCAGCGGAACGATGACTAGCGGGAGGACAGATACGCAGTATTTT. Protein: CASSGTMTSGRTDTQYF.